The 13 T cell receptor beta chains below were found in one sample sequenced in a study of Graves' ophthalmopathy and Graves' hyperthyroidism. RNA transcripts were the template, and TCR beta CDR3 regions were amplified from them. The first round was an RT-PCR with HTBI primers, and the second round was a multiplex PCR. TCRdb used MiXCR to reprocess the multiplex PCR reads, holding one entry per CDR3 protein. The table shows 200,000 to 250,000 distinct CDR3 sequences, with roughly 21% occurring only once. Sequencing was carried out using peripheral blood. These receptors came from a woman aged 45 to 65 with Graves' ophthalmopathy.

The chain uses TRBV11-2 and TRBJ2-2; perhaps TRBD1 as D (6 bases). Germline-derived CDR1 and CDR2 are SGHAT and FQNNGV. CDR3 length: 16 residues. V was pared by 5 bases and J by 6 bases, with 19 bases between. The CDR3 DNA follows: TGTGCCAGCAGCCCCAGGGGAAAAACAACCGCCGGGGAGCTGTTTTTT. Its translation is CASSPRGKTTAGELFF.

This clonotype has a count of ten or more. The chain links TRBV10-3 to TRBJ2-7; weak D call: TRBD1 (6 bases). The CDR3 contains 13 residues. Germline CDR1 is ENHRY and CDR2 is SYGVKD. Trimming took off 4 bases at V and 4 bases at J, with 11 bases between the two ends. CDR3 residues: CAISATGPYEQYF. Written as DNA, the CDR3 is TGTGCCATCAGTGCTACAGGGCCGTACGAGCAGTACTTC.

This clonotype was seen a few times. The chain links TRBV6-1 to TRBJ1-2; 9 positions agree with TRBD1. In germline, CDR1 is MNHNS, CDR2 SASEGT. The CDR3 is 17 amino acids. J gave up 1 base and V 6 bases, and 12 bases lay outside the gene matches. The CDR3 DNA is TGTGCCAGCAGCAGCCATGGACAGGGGATTCTTAACTATGGCTACACCTTC. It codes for CASSSHGQGILNYGYTF.

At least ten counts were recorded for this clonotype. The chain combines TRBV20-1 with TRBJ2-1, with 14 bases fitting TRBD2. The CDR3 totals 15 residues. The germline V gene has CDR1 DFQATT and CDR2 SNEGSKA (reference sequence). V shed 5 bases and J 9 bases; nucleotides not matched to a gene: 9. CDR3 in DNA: TGCAGTGCTCTACCGGGACTAGCGGGAGACGGTGAGCAGTTCTTC. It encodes CSALPGLAGDGEQFF.

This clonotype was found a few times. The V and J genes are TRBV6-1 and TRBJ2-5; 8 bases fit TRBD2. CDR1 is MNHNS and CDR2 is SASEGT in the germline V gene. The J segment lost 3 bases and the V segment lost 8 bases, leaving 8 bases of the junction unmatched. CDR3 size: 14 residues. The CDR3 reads CASSAGGMEETQYF. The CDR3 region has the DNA TGTGCCAGCTCGGCGGGAGGTATGGAAGAGACCCAGTACTTC.

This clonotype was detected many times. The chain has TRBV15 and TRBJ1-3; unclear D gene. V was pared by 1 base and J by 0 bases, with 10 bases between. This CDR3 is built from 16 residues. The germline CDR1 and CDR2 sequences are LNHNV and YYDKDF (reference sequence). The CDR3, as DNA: TGTGCCACCAGCAGAGGGTATGGAGGCTCTGGAAACACCATATATTTT. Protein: CATSRGYGGSGNTIYF.

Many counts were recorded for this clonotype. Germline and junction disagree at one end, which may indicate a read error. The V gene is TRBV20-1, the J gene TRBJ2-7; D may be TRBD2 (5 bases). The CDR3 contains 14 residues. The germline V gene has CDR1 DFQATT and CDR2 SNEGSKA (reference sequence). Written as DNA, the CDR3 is TGCAGTGCTATCATAGCCCAGGACTTTTTGGAGCAGCACTTC. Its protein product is CSAIIAQDFLEQHF.

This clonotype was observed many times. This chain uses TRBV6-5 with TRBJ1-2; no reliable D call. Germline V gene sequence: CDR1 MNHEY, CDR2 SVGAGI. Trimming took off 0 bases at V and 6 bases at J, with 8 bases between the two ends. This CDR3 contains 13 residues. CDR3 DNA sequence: TGTGCCAGCAGTTACTCGAAAGGGAATGGCTACACCTTC. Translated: CASSYSKGNGYTF.

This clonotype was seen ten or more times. CDR3 region: CASRDRYTGELFF. The CDR3 DNA follows: TGTGCCAGCAGGGATAGATACACCGGGGAGCTGTTTTTT. The chain is built from TRBV12-3 or TRBV12-4 and TRBJ2-2; D uncertain. The CDR3 totals 13 residues. Trimming left V 6 bases short and J 3 bases short, with 8 bases between.

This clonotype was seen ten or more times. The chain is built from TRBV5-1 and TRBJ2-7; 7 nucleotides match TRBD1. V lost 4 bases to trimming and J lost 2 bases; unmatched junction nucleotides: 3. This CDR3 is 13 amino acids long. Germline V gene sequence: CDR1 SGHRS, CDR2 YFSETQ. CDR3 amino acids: CASSPGQTYEQYF. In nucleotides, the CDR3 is TGCGCCAGCAGCCCGGGACAGACCTACGAGCAGTACTTC.

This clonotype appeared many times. CDR3 DNA: TGTGCCAGCAGCGTAGAACCAACAAATGGGAACGAGCAGTACTTC. Protein product: CASSVEPTNGNEQYF. The rearrangement uses TRBV9 and TRBJ2-7; D ambiguous. Germline V lookup: CDR1 SGDLS, CDR2 YYNGEE. V was pared by 0 bases and J by 5 bases, with 15 bases between. The CDR3 sequence is 15 residues long.

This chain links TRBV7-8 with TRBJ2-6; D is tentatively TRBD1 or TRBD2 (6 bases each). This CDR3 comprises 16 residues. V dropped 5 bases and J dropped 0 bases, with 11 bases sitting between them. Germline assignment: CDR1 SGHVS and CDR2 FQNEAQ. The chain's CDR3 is CASSPPGASGANVLTF. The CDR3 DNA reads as TGTGCCAGCAGCCCCCCGGGGGCCTCTGGGGCCAACGTCCTGACTTTC.

The CDR3 is CASSWDRSTEAFF. The CDR3 nucleotides read TGTGCCAGCAGTTGGGACAGGTCCACTGAAGCTTTCTTT. The V and J genes are TRBV12-3 or TRBV12-4 and TRBJ1-1; 8 bases map to TRBD1. The V and J ends lost 4 bases and 4 bases, in that order; junction bases with no gene match: 2. The CDR3 is 13 residues long.